This T cell receptor beta chain was identified in a study of cytomegalovirus exposure and HLA in healthy donors. Study-wide results and caveats: The study put 150 to 200 TCR beta chains on its list as cytomegalovirus-associated.

Looked up from germline, CDR1 is MGHRA and CDR2 is YSYEKL. This CDR3 has 15 residues. V lost 2 bases and J lost 4, with 12 bases in between. Remarks on this clone: Its antigen is unidentified.

The assay was immunoSEQ multiplex PCR, and TCRdb's table has in-frame clones only and misses some. This sample yields about 270,000 clones, of which 86% are seen a single time; 0.9% to 1.1% belongs to the top ten. This clonotype originated in a woman aged 18-29 years in good health and CMV-seronegative. Sequenced material: PBMCs. The chain uses TRBV4-1 and TRBJ2-1, with TRBD2 as a possible D gene (6 bases). CDR3 in amino acids: CASSQTDYLYNEQFF. Written as DNA, the CDR3 is TGCGCCAGCAGCCAAACGGACTACCTATACAATGAGCAGTTCTTC.